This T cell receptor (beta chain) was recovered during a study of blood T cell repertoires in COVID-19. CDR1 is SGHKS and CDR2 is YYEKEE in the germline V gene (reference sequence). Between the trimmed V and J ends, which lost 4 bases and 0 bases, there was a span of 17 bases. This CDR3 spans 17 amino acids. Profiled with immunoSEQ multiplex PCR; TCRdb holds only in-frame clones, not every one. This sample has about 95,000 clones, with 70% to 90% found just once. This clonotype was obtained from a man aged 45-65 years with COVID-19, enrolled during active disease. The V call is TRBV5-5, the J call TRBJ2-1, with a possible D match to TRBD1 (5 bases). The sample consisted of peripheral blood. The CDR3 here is CASSQAAGPSSYNEQFF. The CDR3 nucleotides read TGTGCCAGCAGCCAGGCGGCAGGGCCCAGCTCCTACAATGAGCAGTTCTTC.